This TCR beta chain comes out of a study of blood T cell repertoires in COVID-19. In the study overall: The samples span acute and convalescent COVID-19 from the United States, Italy and Spain. From T cells, B-cell-depleted T cells, or PBMCs came the material, which was cDNA or gDNA.

V was clipped by 5 bases and J by 0 bases; unmatched bases: 10. The CDR3 extends over 17 amino acids. Germline CDR1 MDHEN, CDR2 SYDVKM. Data came from immunoSEQ multiplex PCR; TCRdb stores just in-frame clones and leaves some out. Of about 100,000 clones listed, 90% to 95% are singletons. Source material: peripheral blood. This clonotype was sampled from a man aged 45-65 years with acute or convalescent COVID-19. The chain uses TRBV28 and TRBJ2-1; the match to TRBD1 covers 7 bases. CDR3 DNA: TGTGCCAGCAGTCACCGACAGGGCCCTATCTCCTACAATGAGCAGTTCTTC. The encoded protein is CASSHRQGPISYNEQFF.